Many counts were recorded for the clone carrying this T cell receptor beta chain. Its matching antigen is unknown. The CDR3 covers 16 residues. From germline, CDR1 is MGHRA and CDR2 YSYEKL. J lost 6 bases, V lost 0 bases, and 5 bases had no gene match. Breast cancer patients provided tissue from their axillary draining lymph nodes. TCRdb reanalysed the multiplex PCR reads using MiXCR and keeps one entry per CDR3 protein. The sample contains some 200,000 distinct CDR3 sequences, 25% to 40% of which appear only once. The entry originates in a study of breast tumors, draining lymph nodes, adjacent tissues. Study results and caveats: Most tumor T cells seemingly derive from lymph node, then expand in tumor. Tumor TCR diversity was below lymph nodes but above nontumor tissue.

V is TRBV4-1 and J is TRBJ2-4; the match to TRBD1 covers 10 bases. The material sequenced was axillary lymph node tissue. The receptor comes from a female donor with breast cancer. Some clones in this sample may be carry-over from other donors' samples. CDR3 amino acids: CASSQDRGQGGNIQYF. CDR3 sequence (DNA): TGCGCCAGCAGCCAAGATAGAGGACAGGGGGGAAACATTCAGTACTTC.